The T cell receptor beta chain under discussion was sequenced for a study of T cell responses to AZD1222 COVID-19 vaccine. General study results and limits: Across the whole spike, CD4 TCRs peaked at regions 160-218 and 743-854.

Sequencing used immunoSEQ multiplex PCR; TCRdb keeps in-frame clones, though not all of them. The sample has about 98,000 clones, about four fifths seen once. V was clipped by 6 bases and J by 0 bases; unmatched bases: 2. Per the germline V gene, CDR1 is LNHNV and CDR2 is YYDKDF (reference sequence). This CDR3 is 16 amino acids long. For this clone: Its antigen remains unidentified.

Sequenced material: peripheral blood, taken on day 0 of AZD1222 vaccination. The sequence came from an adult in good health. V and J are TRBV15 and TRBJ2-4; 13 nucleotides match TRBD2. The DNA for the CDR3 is TGTGCCACCAGACTAGCGGGAGGGCTAGCCAAAAACATTCAGTACTTC. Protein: CATRLAGGLAKNIQYF.